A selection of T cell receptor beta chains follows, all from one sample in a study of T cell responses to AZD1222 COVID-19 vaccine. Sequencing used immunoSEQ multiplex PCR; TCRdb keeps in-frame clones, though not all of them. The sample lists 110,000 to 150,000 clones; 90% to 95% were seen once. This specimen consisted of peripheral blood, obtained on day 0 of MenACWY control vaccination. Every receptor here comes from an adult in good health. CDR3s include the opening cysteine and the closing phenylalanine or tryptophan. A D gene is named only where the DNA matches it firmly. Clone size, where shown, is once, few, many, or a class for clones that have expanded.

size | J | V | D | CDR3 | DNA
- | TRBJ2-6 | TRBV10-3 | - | CAISVESGANVLTF | TGTGCCATCAGTGTAGAATCTGGGGCCAACGTCCTGACTTTC
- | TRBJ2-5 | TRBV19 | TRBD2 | CASSFGTRRETQYF | TGTGCCAGTAGCTTCGGGACTAGACGAGAGACCCAGTACTTC
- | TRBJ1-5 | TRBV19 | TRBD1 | CASRQGSNQPQHF | TGTGCCAGCAGACAGGGGTCCAATCAGCCCCAGCATTTT
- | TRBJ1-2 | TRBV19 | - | CASSTPTGSRLSGYTF | TGTGCCAGTAGTACCCCGACAGGTTCAAGGTTAAGCGGCTACACCTTC
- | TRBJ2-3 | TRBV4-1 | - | CASSPRYTSTDTQYF | TGCGCCAGCAGCCCCAGATATACTAGCACAGATACGCAGTATTTT
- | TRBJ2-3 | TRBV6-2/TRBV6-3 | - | CASSGALIGGTDTQYF | TGTGCCAGCAGTGGGGCTCTAATCGGGGGCACAGATACGCAGTATTTT
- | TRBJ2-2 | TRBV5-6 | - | CASSLAPMRRTGELFF | TGTGCCAGCAGCTTGGCACCCATGCGAAGGACCGGGGAGCTGTTTTTT
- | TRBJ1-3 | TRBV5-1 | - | CASSSRGSGNTIYF | TGCGCCAGCAGCTCTCGGGGCAGTGGAAACACCATATATTTT
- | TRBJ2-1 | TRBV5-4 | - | CASSLEGGDEQFF | TGTGCCAGCAGCCTTGAAGGCGGTGATGAGCAGTTCTTC
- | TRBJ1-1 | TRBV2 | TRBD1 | CASTGQGGTEAFF | TGTGCCAGCACCGGACAGGGGGGCACTGAAGCTTTCTTT
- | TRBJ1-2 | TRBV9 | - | CASSVTTNYGYTF | TGTGCCAGCAGCGTGACCACTAACTATGGCTACACCTTC
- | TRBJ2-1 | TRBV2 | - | CASSVYNEQFF | TGTGCCAGCAGTGTCTACAATGAGCAGTTCTTC
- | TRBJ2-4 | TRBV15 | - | CATSKTRLDKNIQYF | TGTGCCACCAGCAAGACTAGGTTGGACAAAAACATTCAGTACTTC
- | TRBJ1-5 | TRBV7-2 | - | CASSLVGGGQPQHF | TGTGCCAGCAGCTTAGTTGGGGGTGGTCAGCCCCAGCATTTT
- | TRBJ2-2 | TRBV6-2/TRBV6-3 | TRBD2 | CASSYFGRASGELFF | TGTGCCAGCAGTTACTTCGGGAGGGCCTCCGGGGAGCTGTTTTTT
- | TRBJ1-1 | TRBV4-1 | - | CASSFEGLRVNTEAFF | TGCGCCAGCAGTTTCGAGGGGCTAAGGGTGAACACTGAAGCTTTCTTT
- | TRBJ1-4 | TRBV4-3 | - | CASSQGGGTNEKLFF | TGCGCCAGCAGCCAAGGGGGGGGTACTAATGAAAAACTGTTTTTT
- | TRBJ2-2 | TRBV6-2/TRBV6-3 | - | CASSYVGAGELFF | TGTGCCAGCAGTTACGTGGGAGCCGGGGAGCTGTTTTTT
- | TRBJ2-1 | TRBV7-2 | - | CASSPNRRSSYNEQFF | TGTGCCAGCAGCCCAAATCGAAGGAGCTCCTACAATGAGCAGTTCTTC
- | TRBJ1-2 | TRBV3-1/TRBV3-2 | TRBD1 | CASSPTGQGGYTF | TGTGCCAGCAGCCCAACGGGACAGGGAGGCTACACCTTC
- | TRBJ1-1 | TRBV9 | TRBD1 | CASSSGQGNTEAFF | TGTGCCAGCAGCTCGGGACAGGGGAATACTGAAGCTTTCTTT
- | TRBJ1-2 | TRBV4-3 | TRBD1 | CASSRLLGTDEGGYTF | TGCGCCAGCAGCCGGTTGCTTGGGACAGACGAGGGTGGCTACACCTTC
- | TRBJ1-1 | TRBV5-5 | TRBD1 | CASSFSTGPSEGAFF | TGTGCCAGCAGCTTTTCGACAGGGCCGTCCGAGGGAGCTTTCTTT
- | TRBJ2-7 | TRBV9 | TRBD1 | CASSRTGAYEQYF | TGTGCCAGCAGTCGGACAGGGGCCTACGAGCAGTACTTC
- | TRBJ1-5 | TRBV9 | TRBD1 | CASSAGTANNQPQHF | TGTGCCAGCAGCGCCGGGACAGCTAACAATCAGCCCCAGCATTTT
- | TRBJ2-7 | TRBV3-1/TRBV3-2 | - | CASSPQPSYEQYF | TGTGCCAGCAGCCCCCAGCCCTCCTACGAGCAGTACTTC
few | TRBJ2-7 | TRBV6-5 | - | CASSSRHSYEQYF | TGTGCCAGCAGCTCCCGGCACTCCTACGAGCAGTACTTC
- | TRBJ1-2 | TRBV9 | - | CASSFRDNYGYTF | TGTGCCAGCAGCTTCCGGGACAACTATGGCTACACCTTC
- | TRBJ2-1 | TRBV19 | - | CASSWDSLSEQFF | TGTGCCAGTAGTTGGGACTCCCTTAGTGAGCAGTTCTTC
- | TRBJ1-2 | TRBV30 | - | CAWSLPSRYGYTF | TGTGCCTGGAGTCTCCCGAGTAGGTATGGCTACACCTTC
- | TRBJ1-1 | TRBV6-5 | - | CASSYSTVNTEAFF | TGTGCCAGCAGTTACTCAACGGTGAACACTGAAGCTTTCTTT
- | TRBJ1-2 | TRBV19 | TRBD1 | CASSSTGTGIPPGYTF | TGTGCCAGTAGTTCAACCGGGACAGGGATCCCTCCTGGCTACACCTTC
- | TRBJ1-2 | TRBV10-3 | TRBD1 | CAISDGQGSDGYTF | TGTGCCATCAGTGACGGACAGGGAAGTGATGGCTACACCTTC
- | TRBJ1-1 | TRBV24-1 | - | CATSDLRGRDTEAFF | TGTGCCACCAGTGATTTGAGGGGTAGGGACACTGAAGCTTTCTTT
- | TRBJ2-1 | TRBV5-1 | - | CASSRGGINSYNEQFF | TGCGCCAGCAGCAGGGGGGGCATCAACTCCTACAATGAGCAGTTCTTC
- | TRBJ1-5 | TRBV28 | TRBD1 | CASSLRGQGNNQPQHF | TGTGCCAGCAGTCTCCGGGGACAGGGGAATAATCAGCCCCAGCATTTT
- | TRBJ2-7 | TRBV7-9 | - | CASSLAGGHLIVEQYF | TGTGCCAGCAGCTTAGCAGGAGGACATCTGATAGTCGAGCAGTACTTC
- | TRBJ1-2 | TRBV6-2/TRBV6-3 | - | CASSFPVQGDGYTF | TGTGCCAGCAGTTTCCCCGTGCAGGGTGATGGCTACACCTTC
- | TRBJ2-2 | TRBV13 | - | CASSFWGAPNTGELFF | TGTGCCAGCAGCTTCTGGGGGGCGCCGAACACCGGGGAGCTGTTTTTT
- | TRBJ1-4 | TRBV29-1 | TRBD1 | CSVRRQGAFEKLFF | TGCAGCGTTCGAAGACAGGGGGCTTTTGAAAAACTGTTTTTT